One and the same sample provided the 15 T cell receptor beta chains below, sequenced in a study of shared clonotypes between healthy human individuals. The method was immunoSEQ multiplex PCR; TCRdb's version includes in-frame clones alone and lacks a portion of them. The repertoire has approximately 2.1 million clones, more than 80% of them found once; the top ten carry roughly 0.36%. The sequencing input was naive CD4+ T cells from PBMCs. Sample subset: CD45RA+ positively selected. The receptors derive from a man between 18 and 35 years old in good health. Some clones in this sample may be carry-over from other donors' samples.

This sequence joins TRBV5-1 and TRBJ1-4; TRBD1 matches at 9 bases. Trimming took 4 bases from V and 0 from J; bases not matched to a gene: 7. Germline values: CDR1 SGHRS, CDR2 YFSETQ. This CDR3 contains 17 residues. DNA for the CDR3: TGCGCCAGCAGCCCCAGGACAGGGGTCGCAACTAATGAAAAACTGTTTTTT. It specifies CASSPRTGVATNEKLFF.

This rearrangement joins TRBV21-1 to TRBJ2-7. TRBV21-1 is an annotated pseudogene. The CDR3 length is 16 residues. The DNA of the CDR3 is TGTGCCAGGGAACTATGGGGGGACAAGAGCTCCTACGAGCAGTACTTC. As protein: CARELWGDKSSYEQYF.

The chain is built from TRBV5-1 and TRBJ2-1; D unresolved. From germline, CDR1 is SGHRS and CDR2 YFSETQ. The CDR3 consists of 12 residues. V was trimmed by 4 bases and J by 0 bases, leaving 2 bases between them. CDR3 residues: CASSDSYNEQFF. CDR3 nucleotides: TGCGCCAGCAGCGACTCCTACAATGAGCAGTTCTTC. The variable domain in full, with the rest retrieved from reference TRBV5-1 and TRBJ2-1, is KAGVTQTPRYLIKTRGQQVTLSCSPISGHRSVSWYQQTPGQGLQFLFEYFSETQRNKGNFPGRFSGRQFSNSRSEMNVSTLELGDSALYLCASSDSYNEQFFGPGTRLTVL.

The CDR3 here is CASSLGFTNYGYTF. CDR3 in DNA: TGTGCCAGCAGCTTAGGGTTCACTAACTATGGCTACACCTTC. The V call is TRBV7-2, the J call TRBJ1-2, with unresolved D. The CDR3 loop spans 14 amino acids. Germline CDR1 reads SGHTA; CDR2 reads FQGNSA. Trimming cost V 1 base and J 0 bases, with 6 bases left between them.

CDR3 sequence: CASSSRASGRTSGELFF. CDR3 bases: TGTGCCAGCAGCTCACGGGCTAGCGGGAGAACGAGCGGGGAGCTGTTTTTT. The chain combines TRBV9 with TRBJ2-2; 10 bases agree with TRBD2. V shed 4 bases and J 7 bases; nucleotides not matched to a gene: 13. Germline V gene lookup returns CDR1 SGDLS and CDR2 YYNGEE. This CDR3 has 17 residues.

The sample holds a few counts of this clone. The CDR3 DNA reads TGTGCCATCAGTGATGCGGGACAGGGCTTCGCTGAAGCTTTCTTT. Its translation: CAISDAGQGFAEAFF. The genes are TRBV10-3 and TRBJ1-1; 9 bases match TRBD1. Germline values: CDR1 ENHRY, CDR2 SYGVKD. After removal of 3 bases from V and 6 bases from J, the junction contained 8 bases not matched to a gene. The CDR3 length is 15 residues.

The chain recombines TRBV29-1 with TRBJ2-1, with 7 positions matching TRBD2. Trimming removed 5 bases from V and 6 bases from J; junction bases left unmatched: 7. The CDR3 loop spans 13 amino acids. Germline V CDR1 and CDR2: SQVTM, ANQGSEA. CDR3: CSVRTSGSNEQFF. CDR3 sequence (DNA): TGCAGCGTTCGGACTAGTGGATCCAATGAGCAGTTCTTC.

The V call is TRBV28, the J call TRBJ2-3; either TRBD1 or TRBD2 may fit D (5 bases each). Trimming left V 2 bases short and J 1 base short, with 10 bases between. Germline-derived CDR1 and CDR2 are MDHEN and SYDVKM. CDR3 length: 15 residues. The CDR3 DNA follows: TGTGCCAGCAGTTTACTACTAGGGGGCACAGATACGCAGTATTTT. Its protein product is CASSLLLGGTDTQYF. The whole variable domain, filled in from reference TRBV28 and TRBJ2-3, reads DVKVTQSSRYLVKRTGEKVFLECVQDMDHENMFWYRQDPGLGLRLIYFSYDVKMKEKGDIPEGYSVSREKKERFSLILESASTNQTSMYLCASSLLLGGTDTQYFGPGTRLTVL.

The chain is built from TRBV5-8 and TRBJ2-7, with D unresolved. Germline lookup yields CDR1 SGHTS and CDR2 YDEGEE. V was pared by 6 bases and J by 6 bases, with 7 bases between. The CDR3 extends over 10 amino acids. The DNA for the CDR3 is TGTGCCAGCACCCACTTCGAGCAGTACTTC. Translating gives CASTHFEQYF.

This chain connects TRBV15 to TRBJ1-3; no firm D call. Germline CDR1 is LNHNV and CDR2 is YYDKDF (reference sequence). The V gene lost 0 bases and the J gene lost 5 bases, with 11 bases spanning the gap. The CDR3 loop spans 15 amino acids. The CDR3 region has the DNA TGTGCCACCAGCAGAGACAGCCCCAGGCGAAACACCATATATTTT. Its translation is CATSRDSPRRNTIYF.

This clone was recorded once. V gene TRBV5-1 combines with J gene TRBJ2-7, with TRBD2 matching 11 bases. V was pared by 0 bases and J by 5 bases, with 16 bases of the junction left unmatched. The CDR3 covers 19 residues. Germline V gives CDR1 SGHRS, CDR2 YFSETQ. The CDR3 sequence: CASSLAAGGSGRAAHEQYF. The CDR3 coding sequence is TGCGCCAGCAGCTTGGCCGCCGGGGGTAGCGGGAGGGCCGCCCACGAGCAGTACTTC.

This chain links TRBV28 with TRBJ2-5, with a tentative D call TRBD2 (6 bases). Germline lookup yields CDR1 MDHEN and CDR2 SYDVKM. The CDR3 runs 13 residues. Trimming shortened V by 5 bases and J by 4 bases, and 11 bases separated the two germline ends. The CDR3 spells CASSMGGAETQYF. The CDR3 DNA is TGTGCCAGCAGTATGGGGGGAGCAGAGACCCAGTACTTC.

CDR3 protein: CASNDIGRNQPQHF. The CDR3, as DNA: TGTGCCAGTAACGATATAGGGCGGAATCAGCCCCAGCATTTT. The J gene is TRBJ1-5, the V gene TRBV19; D is ambiguous. Germline CDR1 is LNHDA and CDR2 is SQIVND (reference sequence). V was trimmed by 7 bases and J by 4 bases, leaving 14 bases between them. This CDR3 region has 14 residues.

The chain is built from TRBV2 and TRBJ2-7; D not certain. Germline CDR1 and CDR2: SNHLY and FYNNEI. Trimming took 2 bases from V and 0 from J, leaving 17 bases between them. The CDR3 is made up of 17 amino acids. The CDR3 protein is CASSESRGYRGSYEQYF. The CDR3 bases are TGTGCCAGCAGTGAATCTCGTGGCTACCGAGGCTCCTACGAGCAGTACTTC.

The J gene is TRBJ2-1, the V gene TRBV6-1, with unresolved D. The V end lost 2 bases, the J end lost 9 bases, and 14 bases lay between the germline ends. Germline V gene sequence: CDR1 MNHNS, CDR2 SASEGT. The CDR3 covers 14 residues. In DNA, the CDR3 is TGTGCCAGCAGTGAATCTTCAGCAAGGAGTGAGCAGTTCTTC. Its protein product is CASSESSARSEQFF.